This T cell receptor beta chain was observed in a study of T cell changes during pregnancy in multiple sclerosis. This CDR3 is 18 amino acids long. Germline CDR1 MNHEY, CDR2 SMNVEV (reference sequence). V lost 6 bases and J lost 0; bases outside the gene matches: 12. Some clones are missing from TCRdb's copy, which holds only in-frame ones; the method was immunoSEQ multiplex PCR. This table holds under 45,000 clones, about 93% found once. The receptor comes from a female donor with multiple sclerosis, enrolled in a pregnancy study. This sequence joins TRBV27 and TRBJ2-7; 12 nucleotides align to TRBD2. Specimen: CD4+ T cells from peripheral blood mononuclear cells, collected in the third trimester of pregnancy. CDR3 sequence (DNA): TGTGCCAGCAGATTTCGGCCGGGACTAGCGGGCGCCTCCTACGAGCAGTACTTC. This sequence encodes CASRFRPGLAGASYEQYF.